In this sample, the clone carrying this T cell receptor beta chain turned up a few times. Its antigen is as yet unknown. The data belong to a study of cytomegalovirus exposure and HLA in healthy donors. At the level of the study: An earlier analysis identified 117 million unique TCR beta sequences in about 179 million T cells.

Germline-derived CDR1 and CDR2 are MGHRA and YSYEKL. The CDR3 runs 17 residues. Trimming pared 4 bases from V and 5 bases from J, leaving 23 bases between. The PCR had 60 Vbeta and 13 Jbeta primers. The table came from immunoSEQ multiplex PCR; TCRdb's copy has only in-frame clones and leaves some out. The sample carries fewer than 110,000 clones, roughly 79% recorded once. Study-wide results and limits: The authors listed around 150 TCR beta chains as cytomegalovirus-associated. There were some V segments, including TRBV6-2 and TRBV6-3, excluded as indistinguishable.

The receptor was derived from a man aged 40-50 years in good health and CMV-seronegative. V gene TRBV4-1 combines with J gene TRBJ1-2, with a weak D call TRBD1 (6 bases). The sequencing sample was made of PBMCs. CDR3 protein: CASSPYEAAGQGYGYTF. The CDR3, as DNA: TGCGCCAGCAGCCCCTACGAGGCCGCCGGGCAGGGGTATGGCTACACCTTC.